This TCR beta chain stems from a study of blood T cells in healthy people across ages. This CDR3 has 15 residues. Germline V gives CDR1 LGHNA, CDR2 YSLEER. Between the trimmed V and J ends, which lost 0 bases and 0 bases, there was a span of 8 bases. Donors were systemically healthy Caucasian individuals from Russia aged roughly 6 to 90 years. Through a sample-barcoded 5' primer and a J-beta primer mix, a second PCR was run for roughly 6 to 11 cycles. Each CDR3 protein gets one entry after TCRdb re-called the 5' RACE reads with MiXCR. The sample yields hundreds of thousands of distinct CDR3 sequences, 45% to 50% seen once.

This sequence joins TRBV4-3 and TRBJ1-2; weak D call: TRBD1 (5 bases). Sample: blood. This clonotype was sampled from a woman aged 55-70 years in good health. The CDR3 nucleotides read TGCGCCAGCAGCCAAGAAGGGGCGGCTAACTATGGCTACACCTTC. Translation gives CASSQEGAANYGYTF.